A single sample is the source of the 24 T cell receptor beta chains below, sequenced in a study of CD8 T cells in ankylosing spondylitis. General study points: Ankylosing spondylitis blood appeared to carry a characteristic TCR beta motif of fewer than 10 highly homologous variants.

Antigens for these TCRs are unknown. TCRdb reprocessed the 5' RACE reads via MiXCR and lists one record per CDR3 protein. This sample has some 700,000 distinct CDR3 sequences, with 15% to 20% found just once. Sequencing was done on a sample of blood, either unsorted or a sorted T cell fraction (not recorded which). These receptors were taken from a male donor with ankylosing spondylitis.

The chain joins TRBV6-1 to TRBJ1-5; D uncertain. This CDR3 has 11 residues. The germline V gene has CDR1 MNHNS and CDR2 SASEGT. Between the trimmed V and J ends, which lost 8 bases and 1 base, there was a span of 3 bases. CDR3 loop: CASGSNQPQHF. The DNA of the CDR3 is TGTGCCAGCGGCAGCAATCAGCCCCAGCATTTT.

The genes are TRBV28 and TRBJ1-4; 7 bases map to TRBD1. The CDR3 sequence is 13 residues long. The germline V gene encodes CDR1 MDHEN and CDR2 SYDVKM. Germline trimming cut 6 bases from V and 8 bases from J; bases unmatched to any gene: 6. CDR3: CASSRTGGEKLFF. The CDR3 region has the DNA TGTGCCAGCAGCCGGACAGGAGGGGAAAAACTGTTTTTT.

The J gene is TRBJ2-3, the V gene TRBV5-1; 11 nucleotides align to TRBD2. With 2 bases clipped from V and 5 bases from J, the junction kept 4 bases outside the gene matches. Germline V CDR1 and CDR2: SGHRS, YFSETQ. The CDR3 has 15 residues. The DNA of the CDR3 is TGCGCCAGCAGCTTCTCTAGCGGGGGGTTAGATACGCAGTATTTT. Its translation is CASSFSSGGLDTQYF.

The rearrangement uses TRBV5-1 and TRBJ2-7, with TRBD1 identical over 7 bases. Germline CDR1 is SGHRS and CDR2 is YFSETQ. This CDR3 has 15 residues. The V segment lost 1 base and the J segment 3 bases; nucleotides outside the gene matches: 7. The CDR3: CASSLIEGGLYEQYF. CDR3 bases: TGCGCCAGCAGCTTGATCGAAGGGGGCCTCTACGAGCAGTACTTC.

This clonotype was picked up a small number of times. The chain uses TRBV20-1 and TRBJ1-5, with a possible D match to TRBD1 (5 bases). V lost 1 base to trimming and J lost 0 bases, with 19 bases between them. Germline assignment: CDR1 DFQATT and CDR2 SNEGSKA (reference sequence). The CDR3 is 18 amino acids. The CDR3 DNA reads as TGCAGTGCTAGAGGGACAAACGCCCAGGTCTATAGCAATCAGCCCCAGCATTTT. Its translation is CSARGTNAQVYSNQPQHF.

This chain joins TRBV20-1 and TRBJ2-5; D might be TRBD1 or TRBD2, each matching 5 bases. V was clipped by 6 bases and J by 3 bases, with 17 bases between them. This CDR3 comprises 14 residues. Germline V CDR1 and CDR2: DFQATT, SNEGSKA (reference sequence). The CDR3 DNA follows: TGCAGTGCCACCGCGGCTTGGGGGAAAGAGACCCAGTACTTC. It is translated as CSATAAWGKETQYF.

A few counts support this clonotype. This chain links TRBV20-1 with TRBJ2-5; D gene uncertain. There are 14 residues in the CDR3. Trimming stripped 1 base from V and 0 bases from J, with 9 bases between. Germline-derived CDR1 and CDR2 are DFQATT and SNEGSKA (reference sequence). The CDR3 loop is CSARGGRYQETQYF. For the CDR3, the DNA is TGCAGTGCTAGAGGCGGCAGGTACCAAGAGACCCAGTACTTC.

This clonotype occurred a few times. The chain recombines TRBV5-1 with TRBJ2-3; D call uncertain. V was pared by 4 bases and J by 0 bases, with 6 bases between. CDR1 and CDR2 (germline): SGHRS, YFSETQ. CDR3 length: 13 residues. CDR3 protein: CASSPVSTDTQYF. CDR3 coding DNA: TGCGCCAGCAGCCCGGTTAGCACAGATACGCAGTATTTT.

The chain links TRBV5-1 to TRBJ1-4; D perhaps matches TRBD1 (5 bases). The V gene's germline CDR1 is SGHRS and CDR2 YFSETQ. CDR3 size: 14 residues. V was pared by 0 bases and J by 8 bases, with 11 bases between. In DNA, the CDR3 is TGCGCCAGCAGCTTGGGGGGCGTATCGGAAAAACTGTTTTTT. Its translation is CASSLGGVSEKLFF.

The chain is built from TRBV6-1 and TRBJ1-1, with a tentative D call TRBD1 (6 bases). Germline V lookup: CDR1 MNHNS, CDR2 SASEGT. The CDR3 has 15 amino acids. The V and J ends lost 3 bases and 7 bases respectively, with 18 bases between them. CDR3 sequence reads: CASSDRAEGGDEAFF. DNA of the CDR3: TGTGCCAGCAGTGACCGGGCAGAGGGGGGTGATGAAGCTTTCTTT.

This clonotype was counted between two and nine times. CDR3: CATRGGNDNEQFF. CDR3 DNA sequence: TGTGCCACCCGGGGCGGTAACGACAATGAGCAGTTCTTC. The chain recombines TRBV24-1 with TRBJ2-1, with D possibly being TRBD1 or TRBD2 (5 bases each). CDR3 length equals 13 residues. Germline assignment: CDR1 KGHDR and CDR2 SFDVKD. Trimming stripped 9 bases from V and 5 bases from J, with 13 bases between.

The chain couples TRBV6-1 to TRBJ2-2; TRBD2 aligns across 7 bases. CDR3 size: 17 residues. The V gene end was trimmed by 0 bases and the J gene end by 4 bases; junction bases not matched to a gene: 8. Germline lookup yields CDR1 MNHNS and CDR2 SASEGT. The CDR3 reads CASSEAPVGGFTGELFF. The CDR3 DNA sequence: TGTGCCAGCAGTGAAGCGCCCGTCGGGGGGTTCACCGGGGAGCTGTTTTTT.

The chain uses TRBV14 and TRBJ2-7, with a weak D call TRBD1 (6 bases). The germline V gene encodes CDR1 SGHDN and CDR2 FVKESK. V was trimmed by 1 base and J by 10 bases, leaving 14 bases between them. The CDR3 is made up of 13 amino acids. The chain's CDR3 is CASSQVDRSPQYF. The CDR3 DNA sequence: TGTGCCAGCAGCCAAGTCGACAGGTCCCCTCAGTACTTC.

This clonotype was counted many times. The chain joins TRBV25-1 to TRBJ1-1; D unresolved. The germline V and J ends were trimmed by 1 base and 1 base, with 4 bases remaining between them. Germline V CDR1 and CDR2: MGHDK, SYGVNS. The CDR3 totals 13 residues. The DNA for the CDR3 is TGTGCCAGCAGTGAATCAGAGAACACTGAAGCTTTCTTT. This translates into CASSESENTEAFF.

This clonotype was seen more than once but under ten times. V is TRBV12-3 or TRBV12-4 and J is TRBJ1-1; D may be TRBD1 (5 bases). Deletions cut 6 bases from V and 0 bases from J, with 11 bases between. This CDR3 region has 14 residues. In DNA, the CDR3 is TGTGCCAGCAGGTCGGGACGGATGAACACTGAAGCTTTCTTT. Amino acids: CASRSGRMNTEAFF.

This clonotype has more than one count but fewer than ten. The rearrangement joins TRBV4-1 to TRBJ2-7; maybe TRBD2 (5 bases). CDR1 is MGHRA, CDR2 YSYEKL, per germline. This CDR3 contains 14 residues. The V end lost 1 base, the J end lost 7 bases, and 14 bases lay between the germline ends. This CDR3 is CASSQAWRTGEQYF. Here the CDR3 DNA reads TGCGCCAGCAGCCAAGCTTGGAGAACGGGGGAGCAGTACTTC.

This clonotype was counted a few times. This rearrangement joins TRBV27 to TRBJ2-7; D gene unclear. The V end lost 5 bases, the J end lost 5 bases, and 13 bases lay between the germline ends. Germline V gene data show CDR1 as MNHEY and CDR2 as SMNVEV (reference sequence). The CDR3 runs 13 residues. The CDR3 loop is CASSPNPPHEQYF. The CDR3 bases are TGTGCCAGCAGTCCAAACCCGCCCCACGAGCAGTACTTC.

The rearrangement links TRBV7-9 to TRBJ2-7, with D perhaps TRBD1 or TRBD2 (5 bases each). The CDR3 runs to 16 residues. V lost 5 bases to trimming and J lost 4 bases, with 21 bases between them. Germline V gene data show CDR1 as SEHNR and CDR2 as FQNEAQ (reference sequence). CDR3 amino acids: CASSPREGAAGYEQYF. Written as DNA, the CDR3 is TGTGCCAGCAGCCCACGGGAAGGGGCAGCCGGATACGAGCAGTACTTC.

The V and J genes are TRBV29-1 and TRBJ2-1; TRBD2 agrees at 7 bases. This CDR3 region has 13 residues. Trimming cost V 7 bases and J 1 base; bases outside gene matches: 4. The V gene's germline CDR1 is SQVTM and CDR2 ANQGSEA. The CDR3 DNA sequence: TGCAGCGCCGCTAGCGGATCCTACAATGAGCAGTTCTTC. Its protein product is CSAASGSYNEQFF.

The V call is TRBV11-2, the J call TRBJ2-3, with a tentative D call TRBD2 (5 bases). V lost 5 bases, J lost 9 bases, and 6 bases lay in between. The CDR3 has 10 amino acids. CDR1 and CDR2 from the germline V gene are SGHAT and FQNNGV. The CDR3 bases are TGTGCCAGCAGCACGGGGACGCAGTATTTT. The encoded protein is CASSTGTQYF.

The rearrangement joins TRBV25-1 to TRBJ2-5; D is unclear. Germline V lookup: CDR1 MGHDK, CDR2 SYGVNS. Trimming removed 1 base from V and 0 bases from J, with 6 bases in between. This CDR3 comprises 14 residues. CDR3 sequence reads: CASSEFDNQETQYF. The CDR3 DNA reads TGTGCCAGCAGTGAATTTGACAACCAAGAGACCCAGTACTTC.

The chain couples TRBV7-2 to TRBJ1-2; D not certain. This CDR3 comprises 15 residues. V lost 10 bases and J lost 4, with 22 bases in between. CDR1 SGHTA and CDR2 FQGNSA come from the germline V gene. The CDR3: CAITRDPGVGYGYTF. CDR3 DNA: TGTGCCATCACCCGCGATCCCGGGGTTGGCTATGGCTACACCTTC.

There are a few counts of this clonotype. The rearrangement uses TRBV6-1 and TRBJ2-2, with D maybe TRBD2 (6 bases). The CDR3 is made up of 15 amino acids. The germline V gene has CDR1 MNHNS and CDR2 SASEGT. V was shortened by 6 bases and J by 7 bases, with 18 bases between the two germline ends. The CDR3 sequence: CASRAKPMGGGELFF. The CDR3 nucleotides are TGTGCCAGCAGAGCAAAACCGATGGGAGGCGGGGAGCTGTTTTTT.

This chain uses TRBV7-8 with TRBJ2-7; possibly TRBD1 for D (6 bases). V was shortened by 0 bases and J by 2 bases, with 11 bases between the two germline ends. Germline V CDR1 and CDR2: SGHVS, FQNEAQ. This CDR3 has 15 residues. The CDR3 nucleotides read TGTGCCAGCAGCTTAGCCTCACAGGGAGCCTACGAGCAGTACTTC. This sequence encodes CASSLASQGAYEQYF.